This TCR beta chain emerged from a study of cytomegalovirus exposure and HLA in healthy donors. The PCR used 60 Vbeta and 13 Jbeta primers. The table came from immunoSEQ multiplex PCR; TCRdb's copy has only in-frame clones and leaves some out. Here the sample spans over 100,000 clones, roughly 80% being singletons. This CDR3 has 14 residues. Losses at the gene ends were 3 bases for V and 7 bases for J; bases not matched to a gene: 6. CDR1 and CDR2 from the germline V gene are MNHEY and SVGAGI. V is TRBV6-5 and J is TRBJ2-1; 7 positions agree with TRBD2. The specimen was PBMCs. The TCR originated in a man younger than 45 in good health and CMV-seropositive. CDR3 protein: CASSYIWGGNEQFF. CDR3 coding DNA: TGTGCCAGCAGTTATATTTGGGGAGGGAATGAGCAGTTCTTC.